Each of the 18 T cell receptor beta chains below was sequenced from the same sample in a study of T cell changes during pregnancy in multiple sclerosis. The data were produced by immunoSEQ multiplex PCR, yet TCRdb's version contains in-frame clones alone and is incomplete. This table holds tens of thousands of clones, roughly 92% found once. The specimen was CD4+ T cells from peripheral blood mononuclear cells, collected in the second trimester of pregnancy. The receptors shown here come from a female donor in good health, enrolled as a control in a pregnancy study.

V is TRBV4-1 and J is TRBJ1-4; D is perhaps TRBD1 (6 bases). In germline, CDR1 is MGHRA, CDR2 YSYEKL. The CDR3 extends over 16 amino acids. Trimming removed 4 bases at V and 4 bases at J, with 16 bases between. The CDR3 reads CASSRGRGQSNEKLFF. DNA of the CDR3: TGCGCCAGCAGCCGGGGCCGGGGACAAAGTAATGAAAAACTGTTTTTT.

This clone was detected only once. This chain connects TRBV7-2 to TRBJ2-3, with 8 bases lining up with TRBD2. With V trimmed by 0 bases and J by 2 bases, 10 bases remained unmatched. CDR3 size: 18 residues. Germline CDR1 is SGHTA and CDR2 is FQGNSA. DNA of the CDR3: TGTGCCAGCAGCTTAGCTTGGCGGGGGGTCCGGAACACAGATACGCAGTATTTT. It yields the protein CASSLAWRGVRNTDTQYF.

J is TRBJ1-1 and V is TRBV2; 7 bases fit TRBD1. J was trimmed by 5 bases and V by 6 bases; bases with no gene match: 9. The CDR3 loop spans 14 amino acids. Germline V CDR1 and CDR2: SNHLY, FYNNEI. The CDR3 DNA sequence: TGTGCCAGCAGAAACAGGGGTGGGAGGACTGAAGCTTTCTTT. Amino acids: CASRNRGGRTEAFF. Looking up the rest from reference TRBV2 and TRBJ1-1 gives the full variable domain: EPEVTQTPSHQVTQMGQEVILRCVPISNHLYFYWYRQILGQKVEFLVSFYNNEISEKSEIFDDQFSVERPDGSNFTLKIRSTKLEDSAMYFCASRNRGGRTEAFFGQGTRLTVV.

This clone was counted a single time. This rearrangement joins TRBV6-5 to TRBJ1-1; TRBD1 matches 7 bases. The germline CDR1 and CDR2 sequences are MNHEY and SVGAGI. The length of the CDR3 is 13 residues. The J segment lost 3 bases and the V segment lost 7 bases, leaving 5 bases of the junction unmatched. The CDR3 is CASKRGRDTEAFF. The CDR3 coding sequence is TGTGCCAGCAAGAGGGGGCGCGACACTGAAGCTTTCTTT.

This rearrangement joins TRBV4-1 to TRBJ2-1; 9 nucleotides match TRBD2. V lost 3 bases, J lost 12 bases, and 18 bases stayed unmatched. The CDR3 contains 17 residues. CDR1 is MGHRA, CDR2 YSYEKL, per germline. The CDR3 loop reads CASSQDTTGTSYLGQFF. CDR3 nucleotide sequence: TGCGCCAGCAGCCAGGACACAACCGGGACTAGCTATTTAGGGCAGTTCTTC.

The V and J genes are TRBV19 and TRBJ1-4, with unresolved D. This CDR3 comprises 16 residues. V dropped 5 bases and J dropped 2 bases, with 15 bases sitting between them. Per the germline V gene, CDR1 is LNHDA and CDR2 is SQIVND (reference sequence). In DNA, the CDR3 is TGTGCCAGTAGTTTTCTGGGAGGTGCCACTAATGAAAAACTGTTTTTT. It yields the protein CASSFLGGATNEKLFF.

This clone has only a few counts. The chain employs TRBV19 and TRBJ1-2; 10 positions agree with TRBD1. This CDR3 has 16 residues. CDR1 and CDR2 from the germline V gene are LNHDA and SQIVND (reference sequence). Unmatched junction bases numbered 13, after V lost 7 bases and J lost 5 bases. The CDR3 bases are TGTGCCAGTAAACCCGGGACAGGGGCGCGATTATATGGCTACACCTTC. Amino acids: CASKPGTGARLYGYTF.

The chain is built from TRBV6-5 and TRBJ2-7; D might be TRBD2 (6 bases). This CDR3 has 14 residues. CDR1 is MNHEY, CDR2 SVGAGI, per germline. V lost 6 bases to trimming and J lost 0 bases, with 12 bases between them. CDR3: CASRRDFSSYEQYF. CDR3 sequence (DNA): TGTGCCAGCAGGAGGGACTTTAGCTCCTACGAGCAGTACTTC.

The rearrangement links TRBV7-9 to TRBJ1-6; the match to TRBD1 covers 10 bases. Germline V gene lookup returns CDR1 SEHNR and CDR2 FQNEAQ (reference sequence). The J segment lost 7 bases and the V segment lost 1 base, leaving 7 bases of the junction unmatched. The CDR3 loop spans 17 amino acids. The CDR3 coding sequence is TGTGCCAGCAGCTTAGGAGGGGACAGGGGAGGCAATTCACCCCTCCACTTT. It specifies CASSLGGDRGGNSPLHF.

This chain connects TRBV5-6 to TRBJ1-2; 7 nucleotides align to TRBD1. V lost 3 bases to trimming and J lost 5 bases; unmatched junction nucleotides: 7. Germline V gives CDR1 SGHDT, CDR2 YYEEEE. The CDR3 totals 14 residues. The CDR3 nucleotides read TGTGCCAGCAGCTGGGAAGGGGGCGGGTATGGCTACACCTTC. It yields the protein CASSWEGGGYGYTF.

This clone was observed a single time. The chain joins TRBV7-3 to TRBJ2-3, with 12 positions matching TRBD2. The CDR3 extends over 19 amino acids. Germline lookup yields CDR1 SGHTA and CDR2 FQGTGA. Trimming at V came to 0 bases and at J to 2 bases, leaving 9 bases not matched to a gene. CDR3 residues: CASSLTGTSGRGYTDTQYF. The CDR3 DNA is TGTGCCAGCAGCTTAACCGGGACTAGCGGGCGTGGCTACACAGATACGCAGTATTTT.

The chain uses TRBV10-3 and TRBJ1-3, with D maybe TRBD1 (5 bases). Trimming cost V 1 base and J 0 bases, with 13 bases left between them. From germline, CDR1 is ENHRY and CDR2 SYGVKD. The CDR3 has 17 residues. The CDR3 here is CAISEWGPGGSGNTIYF. The DNA for the CDR3 is TGTGCCATCAGTGAGTGGGGTCCGGGGGGCTCTGGAAACACCATATATTTT.

This chain links TRBV29-1 with TRBJ1-2; D not resolved. Germline loops: CDR1 SQVTM, CDR2 ANQGSEA. The CDR3 totals 11 residues. Trimming pared 7 bases from V and 4 bases from J, leaving 10 bases between. The CDR3 region has the DNA TGCAGCGCCTCCTCCAGCTATGGCTACACCTTC. Its protein product is CSASSSYGYTF. Using reference TRBV29-1 and TRBJ1-2 for the parts outside the CDR3, the full variable domain is SAVISQKPSRDICQRGTSLTIQCQVDSQVTMMFWYRQQPGQSLTLIATANQGSEATYESGFVIDKFPISRPNLTFSTLTVSNMSPEDSSIYLCSASSSYGYTFGSGTRLTVV.

In this sample, this clone turned up once. The V gene is TRBV19, the J gene TRBJ2-2, with D possibly matching TRBD1 (6 bases). This CDR3 is built from 15 residues. Germline V gene data show CDR1 as LNHDA and CDR2 as SQIVND (reference sequence). Trimming removed 5 bases from V and 4 bases from J, with 14 bases in between. The DNA of the CDR3 is TGTGCCAGTAGTGCCTGGGGGCCGGGCACCGGGGAGCTGTTTTTT. Its protein product is CASSAWGPGTGELFF.

The chain combines TRBV20-1 with TRBJ1-2, with D hard to call. The CDR3 has 11 amino acids. Between the trimmed V and J ends, which lost 5 bases and 3 bases, there was a span of 7 bases. Germline V gene sequence: CDR1 DFQATT, CDR2 SNEGSKA (reference sequence). CDR3 protein: CSAPRDYGYTF. Written as DNA, the CDR3 is TGCAGTGCTCCCCGGGACTATGGCTACACCTTC.

The gene calls are TRBV7-3 and TRBJ1-1; D not resolved. Trimming cost V 0 bases and J 11 bases, with 7 bases left between them. The CDR3 loop spans 11 amino acids. Looked up from germline, CDR1 is SGHTA and CDR2 is FQGTGA. The DNA for the CDR3 is TGTGCCAGCAGCTTAACTTGGCGGGCTTTCTTT. Its protein product is CASSLTWRAFF.

V usage is TRBV13 and J usage is TRBJ1-1; TRBD1 aligns across 8 bases. The CDR3 totals 14 residues. CDR1 PRHDT and CDR2 FYEKMQ come from the germline V gene (reference sequence). V shed 3 bases and J 5 bases; nucleotides not matched to a gene: 5. CDR3 nucleotides: TGTGCCAGCAGCTTGCAGGGGGCTAGGACTGAAGCTTTCTTT. Protein: CASSLQGARTEAFF.

This chain connects TRBV6-5 to TRBJ2-5; 9 nucleotides agree with TRBD1. The V gene's germline CDR1 is MNHEY and CDR2 SVGAGI. CDR3 size: 16 residues. With 0 bases clipped from V and 5 bases from J, the junction kept 7 bases outside the gene matches. Here the CDR3 reads CASSYSLTGGGETQYF. CDR3 nucleotides: TGTGCCAGCAGTTACTCCTTGACAGGGGGTGGGGAGACCCAGTACTTC.